The sequence of this TCR beta chain was determined in a study of blood T cell repertoires in COVID-19. Study-wide context: Italy, Spain and the United States were the sources of the convalescent and acute COVID-19 samples. Sources were T cells, B-cell-depleted T cells, or PBMCs; the material itself was cDNA or gDNA.

Those enrolled in Seattle joined during active infection and were followed longitudinally afterward. Authors' processing steps: Researchers report that nucleated cell counts were estimated from reference gene primer amplification. TCRdb's copy holds only in-frame clones and misses some; the assay was immunoSEQ multiplex PCR. V, J and clone size derive from that table, while D and trimming were established from the DNA sequence. Of 200,000 to 250,000 clones listed, under 85% are singletons. Germline V lookup: CDR1 LNHNV, CDR2 YYDKDF (reference sequence). V lost 0 bases and J lost 0, with 7 bases in between. The CDR3 totals 15 residues.

V and J are TRBV15 and TRBJ2-3; weak D call: TRBD1 (6 bases). This TCR derives from a young woman with COVID-19, enrolled during active disease. Sequenced sample: peripheral blood. The CDR3 here is CATSREGASTDTQYF. The CDR3, as DNA: TGTGCCACCAGCAGAGAGGGGGCTAGCACAGATACGCAGTATTTT.